This T cell receptor (beta chain) was sequenced for a study of long-term antiretroviral therapy in people with HIV. Study-wide context: The 2015 immediate-ART recommendation was preceded by the earliest samples by about a decade.

This clone was recorded only once. At the survey level, the v3.0 immunoSEQ assay was run. Sequenced by immunoSEQ multiplex PCR; TCRdb stores in-frame clones only, minus some. The sample has around 29,000 clones; about 95% are singletons. Germline CDR1 and CDR2: PRHDT and FYEKMQ (reference sequence). V lost 4 bases to trimming and J lost 4 bases; unmatched junction nucleotides: 7. The CDR3 is 17 residues long. The V call is TRBV13, the J call TRBJ2-5; 15 bases match TRBD2. The clonotype was recovered from a man aged 30 to 39 with HIV. Specimen: unsorted PBMCs, collected around 6 years after starting antiretroviral therapy. The CDR3 nucleotides are TGTGCCAGCAGCTCAAAAGGGACTAGCGGGGGGTTAGAGACCCAGTACTTC. The encoded protein is CASSSKGTSGGLETQYF.